These 27 T cell receptor beta chains were all obtained from the same sample, sequenced in a study of shared clonotypes between healthy human individuals. Only in-frame clones appear in the TCRdb table, and some are missing; sequencing was by immunoSEQ multiplex PCR. The sample yields around 980,000 clones, 75% to 85% seen once. Input material: memory CD4+ T cells from PBMCs. Noted subset: CD45RA-negative fraction. These receptors originate from a man between 18 and 35 years old in good health. Some clones in this sample may be carry-over from other donors' samples.

The CDR3, as DNA: TGTGCCAGCAGTGAAAATCAGATCTATAGCAATCAGCCCCAGCATTTT. Translating gives CASSENQIYSNQPQHF. The chain links TRBV6-1 to TRBJ1-5; D call uncertain. Germline-derived CDR1 and CDR2 are MNHNS and SASEGT. V lost 2 bases, J lost 0 bases, and 11 bases lay in between. The CDR3 length is 16 residues.

The chain recombines TRBV5-1 with TRBJ2-5; D unclear. The CDR3 has 10 amino acids. The V end was cut by 1 base, the J end by 7 bases, with 2 bases between. Germline CDR1 and CDR2: SGHRS and YFSETQ. CDR3 bases: TGCGCCAGCAGCTTGTGGACCCAGTACTTC. It codes for CASSLWTQYF.

This sequence joins TRBV27 and TRBJ2-3; 11 bases are shared with TRBD2. The CDR3 runs to 14 residues. CDR1 is MNHEY, CDR2 SMNVEV, per germline (reference sequence). V lost 5 bases and J lost 7; bases outside the gene matches: 5. In DNA, the CDR3 is TGTGCCAGCAGTCGGGGGACTAGCGGAAATACGCAGTATTTT. As protein: CASSRGTSGNTQYF.

This rearrangement joins TRBV27 to TRBJ1-4; no reliable D call. CDR3 length: 15 residues. The germline V and J ends were trimmed by 0 bases and 0 bases, with 5 bases remaining between them. Germline V gene data show CDR1 as MNHEY and CDR2 as SMNVEV (reference sequence). CDR3 loop: CASSLSATTNEKLFF. The CDR3 DNA follows: TGTGCCAGCAGTTTATCGGCTACAACTAATGAAAAACTGTTTTTT.

The chain carries TRBV5-1 and TRBJ2-3; either TRBD1 or TRBD2 may fit D (5 bases each). Germline V gene data show CDR1 as SGHRS and CDR2 as YFSETQ. The CDR3 spans 16 residues. The V gene lost 4 bases and the J gene lost 1 base, with 16 bases spanning the gap. CDR3 nucleotides: TGCGCCAGCAGCCAGCACGTGGGGCGGGGCACAGATACGCAGTATTTT. It yields the protein CASSQHVGRGTDTQYF.

A word on this clone: Other DNA variants within this sample encode the same CDR3. The genes are TRBV28 and TRBJ1-2; 8 positions match TRBD1. The CDR3 runs to 13 residues. CDR1 and CDR2 from the germline V gene are MDHEN and SYDVKM. Trimming took 6 bases from V and 4 from J; bases not matched to a gene: 4. CDR3 DNA sequence: TGTGCCAGCAGCCCCACAGGGGGCTATGGCTACACCTTC. The encoded protein is CASSPTGGYGYTF.

This clone was detected only a few times. The chain is built from TRBV18 and TRBJ1-1; tentative D call: TRBD1 (5 bases). V lost 3 bases and J lost 8, with 19 bases in between. The V gene's germline CDR1 is KGHSH and CDR2 LQKENI. The CDR3 totals 15 residues. The CDR3 loop reads CASSPGRLGLEEAFF. CDR3 DNA: TGTGCCAGCTCACCGGGCAGGTTGGGGCTAGAGGAAGCTTTCTTT. The whole variable domain, remainder taken from reference TRBV18 and TRBJ1-1, is NAGVMQNPRHLVRRRGQEARLRCSPMKGHSHVYWYRQLPEEGLKFMVYLQKENIIDESGMPKERFSAEFPKEGPSILRIQQVVRGDSAAYFCASSPGRLGLEEAFFGQGTRLTVV.

The chain employs TRBV6-1 and TRBJ1-1; the D is unclear. The germline gives CDR1 MNHNS, CDR2 SASEGT. Between the trimmed V and J ends, which lost 7 bases and 3 bases, there was a span of 12 bases. CDR3 size: 13 residues. The CDR3 loop is CASTLNLDTEAFF. CDR3 bases: TGTGCCAGCACCCTGAACCTAGACACTGAAGCTTTCTTT.

Turning to this clone: A much more abundant neighbour one base away suggests this may be a read error. CDR3 amino acids: CSVDKALRQTQYF. For the CDR3, the DNA is TGCAGCGTTGACAAGGCCCTCCGGCAGACCCAGTACTTC. V gene TRBV29-1 combines with J gene TRBJ2-5; D remains ambiguous. Looked up from germline, CDR1 is SQVTM and CDR2 is ANQGSEA. Trimming pared 3 bases from V and 6 bases from J, leaving 14 bases between. This CDR3 is 13 amino acids long.

With respect to this clone: A much larger clone lies one base from this, so it may be a read error. The V call is TRBV2, the J call TRBJ1-1; possible D gene TRBD1, 6 bases. Germline assignment: CDR1 SNHLY and CDR2 FYNNEI. The CDR3 covers 13 residues. V shed 6 bases and J shed 4 bases, with 12 bases lying between them. CDR3 in amino acids: CASRQQGGTEAFF. The CDR3 DNA reads as TGTGCCAGCAGGCAACAGGGAGGCACTGAAGCTTTCTTT.

In its sample, this clone was seen a few times. V gene TRBV4-1 combines with J gene TRBJ1-2; D possibly corresponds to TRBD1 (6 bases). This CDR3 is 11 amino acids long. Trimming took 3 bases from V and 14 from J, leaving 13 bases between them. The V gene's germline CDR1 is MGHRA and CDR2 YSYEKL. Written as DNA, the CDR3 is TGCGCCAGCAGCCAGACAGGTCCCGAGACCTTC. This codes for CASSQTGPETF.

Ten or more counts support this clone. The chain has TRBV30 and TRBJ2-5; D is unresolved. The end of the DNA aligns better with TRBJ2-7, so the J call may be wrong. This CDR3 has 14 amino acids. The germline gives CDR1 GTSNPN, CDR2 SVGIG (reference sequence). CDR3 protein: CAWSRYPFSYEQYF. As DNA, the CDR3 is TGTGCCTGGAGTCGGTACCCCTTCTCCTACGAGCAGTACTTC.

This chain uses TRBV30 with TRBJ1-5; D is possibly TRBD1 (6 bases). Germline CDR1 and CDR2: GTSNPN and SVGIG (reference sequence). The CDR3 has 13 amino acids. The V gene lost 2 bases and the J gene lost 3 bases, with 8 bases spanning the gap. The CDR3 DNA is TGTGCCTGGAGTCCGGGGGCCAATCAGCCCCAGCATTTT. This sequence encodes CAWSPGANQPQHF.

The rearrangement links TRBV6-1 to TRBJ2-4; D call uncertain. The CDR3 consists of 12 residues. The V end lost 1 base, the J end lost 4 bases, and 2 bases lay between the germline ends. Germline CDR1 and CDR2: MNHNS and SASEGT. DNA for the CDR3: TGTGCCAGCAGTGAAGTAAAAAACATTCAGTACTTC. It encodes CASSEVKNIQYF.

The chain combines TRBV19 with TRBJ2-6; 9 nucleotides align to TRBD1. The CDR3 sequence is 16 residues long. CDR1 and CDR2 from the germline V gene are LNHDA and SQIVND (reference sequence). Trimming at V came to 7 bases and at J to 2 bases, leaving 6 bases not matched to a gene. CDR3 sequence: CASTGTGITGANVLTF. The DNA of the CDR3 is TGTGCCAGTACCGGGACAGGGATAACTGGGGCCAACGTCCTGACTTTC. Full variable domain (missing parts from reference TRBV19 and TRBJ2-6): DGGITQSPKYLFRKEGQNVTLSCEQNLNHDAMYWYRQDPGQGLRLIYYSQIVNDFQKGDIAEGYSVSREKKESFPLTVTSAQKNPTAFYLCASTGTGITGANVLTFGAGSRLTVL.

This chain links TRBV4-1 with TRBJ2-7; D is possibly TRBD2 (7 bases). V shed 4 bases and J shed 6 bases, with 19 bases lying between them. This CDR3 contains 15 residues. Germline V gives CDR1 MGHRA, CDR2 YSYEKL. The CDR3 sequence is CASSPRGGGAAEQYF. DNA for the CDR3: TGCGCCAGCAGCCCCCGAGGGGGAGGGGCCGCCGAGCAGTACTTC.

The V and J genes are TRBV7-9 and TRBJ1-5; D call uncertain. The CDR3 contains 12 residues. Trimming stripped 5 bases from V and 11 bases from J, with 13 bases between. Germline V gene lookup returns CDR1 SEHNR and CDR2 FQNEAQ (reference sequence). CDR3 nucleotide sequence: TGTGCCAGCAGCCTCCGAGCGGGGTCCCAGCATTTT. Translation: CASSLRAGSQHF.

The chain links TRBV5-1 to TRBJ2-4, with 9 positions matching TRBD1. The germline V gene encodes CDR1 SGHRS and CDR2 YFSETQ. The ends lost 0 bases at V and 3 bases at J; junction bases unmatched: 1. This CDR3 has 15 residues. The CDR3 bases are TGCGCCAGCAGCTTGGGGGACAGGGTCAAAAACATTCAGTACTTC. It codes for CASSLGDRVKNIQYF.

The V gene is TRBV5-1, the J gene TRBJ2-3; 7 bases are a match to TRBD2. This CDR3 is 15 amino acids long. V shed 0 bases and J 1 base; nucleotides not matched to a gene: 2. Germline V gives CDR1 SGHRS, CDR2 YFSETQ. Written as DNA, the CDR3 is TGCGCCAGCAGCTTGGTTCTAGCGGGCACAGATACGCAGTATTTT. Its translation: CASSLVLAGTDTQYF.

The chain links TRBV27 to TRBJ2-5; a possible D gene is TRBD2 (5 bases). The germline V gene encodes CDR1 MNHEY and CDR2 SMNVEV (reference sequence). This CDR3 region has 15 residues. The ends were cut back, 6 bases at V and 4 bases at J, with 18 bases in the middle. The CDR3 here is CASRGLIPGGETQYF. CDR3 coding DNA: TGTGCCAGCAGAGGGCTGATACCTGGAGGAGAGACCCAGTACTTC.

This clone occurred many times. The rearrangement uses TRBV28 and TRBJ2-7; D not certain. This CDR3 comprises 14 residues. Per germline, CDR1 MDHEN and CDR2 SYDVKM. Between the trimmed V and J ends, which lost 6 bases and 0 bases, there was a span of 12 bases. CDR3 region: CASSLSPSSYEQYF. CDR3 DNA: TGTGCCAGCAGCCTTTCCCCGAGCTCCTACGAGCAGTACTTC.

The chain joins TRBV19 to TRBJ1-1, with D unresolved. CDR3 length equals 15 residues. Germline-derived CDR1 and CDR2 are LNHDA and SQIVND (reference sequence). Trimming removed 3 bases at V and 3 bases at J, with 14 bases between. CDR3: CASSIQELSDTEAFF. The DNA of the CDR3 is TGTGCCAGTAGTATCCAGGAATTATCGGACACTGAAGCTTTCTTT.

CDR3 nucleotides: TGTGCCAGCAGTTTTGCAGGACGATATAGGACCCAGTACTTC. This gives the protein CASSFAGRYRTQYF. This chain uses TRBV28 with TRBJ2-5; unclear D gene. The CDR3 covers 14 residues. Germline V CDR1 and CDR2: MDHEN, SYDVKM. The V end lost 3 bases, the J end lost 7 bases, and 15 bases lay between the germline ends.

A single count supports this clone. Here the CDR3 DNA reads TGTGCCAGCACCCACTTCAGGACAGGCACCACCTACGAGCAGTACTTC. It encodes CASTHFRTGTTYEQYF. The chain links TRBV5-4 to TRBJ2-7, with 7 nucleotides matching TRBD1. Losses at the gene ends were 6 bases for V and 2 bases for J; bases not matched to a gene: 14. The CDR3 loop spans 16 amino acids. CDR1 and CDR2 (germline): SGHNT, YYREEE (reference sequence).

The chain couples TRBV9 to TRBJ2-5; D ambiguous. V gave up 4 bases and J gave up 3 bases, with 10 bases separating them. From germline, CDR1 is SGDLS and CDR2 YYNGEE. The CDR3 sequence is 13 residues long. CDR3 region: CASSRDGEETQYF. The CDR3 DNA follows: TGTGCCAGCAGCCGCGATGGGGAAGAGACCCAGTACTTC.

The V and J genes are TRBV5-1 and TRBJ2-7; the match to TRBD1 covers 9 bases. V lost 0 bases and J lost 6; bases outside the gene matches: 4. This CDR3 is built from 14 residues. CDR1 and CDR2 from the germline V gene are SGHRS and YFSETQ. DNA of the CDR3: TGCGCCAGCAGCTTGGGGGACAGGGCTTTCGAGCAGTACTTC. As protein: CASSLGDRAFEQYF.

Turning to this clone: A junction end diverges from the germline sequence, so it may reflect a read error. DNA for the CDR3: TGTGCCAGCGTCCCGGGGGAATCAAGAGAGGTGAACTTC. Its translation is CASVPGESREVNF. The rearrangement uses TRBV2 and TRBJ2-5, with D tentatively TRBD2 (6 bases). CDR1 SNHLY and CDR2 FYNNEI come from the germline V gene. CDR3 length: 13 residues.